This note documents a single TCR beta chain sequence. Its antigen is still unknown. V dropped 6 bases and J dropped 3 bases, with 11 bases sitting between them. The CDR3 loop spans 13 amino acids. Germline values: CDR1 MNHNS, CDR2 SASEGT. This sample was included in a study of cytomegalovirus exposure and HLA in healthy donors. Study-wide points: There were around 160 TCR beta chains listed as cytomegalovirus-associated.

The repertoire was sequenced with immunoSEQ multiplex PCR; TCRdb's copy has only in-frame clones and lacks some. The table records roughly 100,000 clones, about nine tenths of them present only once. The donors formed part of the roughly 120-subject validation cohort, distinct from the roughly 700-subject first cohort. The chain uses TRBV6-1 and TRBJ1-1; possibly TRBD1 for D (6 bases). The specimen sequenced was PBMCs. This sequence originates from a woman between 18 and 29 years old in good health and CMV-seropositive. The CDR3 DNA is TGTGCCAGCAGACAACAGGGCTACACTGAAGCTTTCTTT. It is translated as CASRQQGYTEAFF.